This TCR beta chain emerged from a study of T cell repertoires in cytomegalovirus infection. In the study overall: The authors used CMV epitopes that were HLA-C-restricted (recently identified) and HLA-B-restricted (well studied). Based on public TCR beta signatures, there were indications of CMV infection and of a matching HLA type.

Study observations and caveats: The study identified carriers of CMV plus the relevant HLA from cumulative public TCR beta family frequency. Within the response measured ex vivo, HLA-C-restricted CMV-specific TCR beta clonotypes were dominant.

TCRdb reprocessed the reads with MiXCR, giving one entry per CDR3 protein. The data hold some 480,000 distinct CDR3 sequences, with around 35% observed a single time. Trimming took 5 bases from V and 6 from J; bases not matched to a gene: 10. CDR3 size: 15 residues. The germline CDR1 and CDR2 sequences are LNHDA and SQIVND (reference sequence). This clonotype was seen more than once but under ten times. The antigen remains undetermined. V usage is TRBV19 and J usage is TRBJ2-1, with 7 bases matching TRBD2. The material sequenced was cultured PBMCs, taken from culture after CMV antigen stimulation. The source is a human donor in good health (CMV status not recorded). Some clones in this sample may be carry-over from other donors' samples. The CDR3 is CASSGLASGFNEQFF. CDR3 bases: TGTGCCAGTAGTGGTCTGGCTAGCGGCTTCAATGAGCAGTTCTTC.